This is a list of T cell receptor beta chains from one sample in a study of blood T cell repertoires in COVID-19. Produced via immunoSEQ multiplex PCR; TCRdb's table is partial and in-frame only. The repertoire includes about 250,000 clones, about 91% of them detected once, and around 1.4% sits in the top ten. Material for sequencing was peripheral blood. The receptors stem from an older man with acute or convalescent COVID-19. Both conserved end residues are part of each CDR3. The order of the fields is D gene, V gene, clone size, J gene, CDR3 DNA, CDR3 protein. A D gene is named only where the DNA matches it firmly. A clone size is listed for some rows: how often the clone was seen (once, few, many), or a class if it is expanded.

>TRBD2|TRBV10-3|few|TRBJ2-2
TGTGCCATCAGTGACCCTGGGAGGGGTGGCACCGGGGAGCTGTTTTTT
CAISDPGRGGTGELFF
>TRBD1|TRBV5-1|once|TRBJ1-2
TGCGCCAGCAGACGAACCTCCGGGACAGGGAACTATGGCTACACCTTC
CASRRTSGTGNYGYTF
>TRBD1|TRBV5-5|NA|TRBJ1-6
TGTGCCAGCAGCTTCCTGACAGGGGTTGAATCACCCCTCCACTTT
CASSFLTGVESPLHF
>NA|TRBV2|NA|TRBJ1-5
TGTGCCAGCAGTGGAATGGCAGTTAGCAATCAGCCCCAGCATTTT
CASSGMAVSNQPQHF
>TRBD2|TRBV3-1/TRBV3-2|NA|TRBJ2-5
TGTGCCAGCAGCCCCAAGGGAAAGCGGGGGTCGCAAGAGACCCAGTACTTC
CASSPKGKRGSQETQYF
>TRBD2|TRBV7-2|NA|TRBJ2-2
TGTGCCAGCAGCCTCGCGGGGGGAATGAACACCGGGGAGCTGTTTTTT
CASSLAGGMNTGELFF
>TRBD1|TRBV5-1|once|TRBJ2-7
TGCGCCAGCAGCTTGACAACAGGGGGCTCCTACGAGCAGTACTTC
CASSLTTGGSYEQYF
>TRBD1|TRBV4-1|NA|TRBJ2-7
TGCGCCAGCAGGTCCGAACCAGGGGGATCATTCTACGAGCAGTACTTC
CASRSEPGGSFYEQYF
>TRBD1|TRBV19|NA|TRBJ2-2
TGTGCCAGTAGTATTCGTACAGGGGAGACCGGGGAGCTGTTTTTT
CASSIRTGETGELFF
>NA|TRBV7-9|few|TRBJ1-2
TGTGCCAGCAGCCAGTATGGCTACACCTTC
CASSQYGYTF
>NA|TRBV4-1|NA|TRBJ1-2
TGCGCCAGCAGCCTATCAGGACAGCTGAGCGGCTACACCTTC
CASSLSGQLSGYTF
>NA|TRBV19|NA|TRBJ1-5
TGTGCCAGTACCAGTGACCAGGGATGGCAGCCCCAGCATTTT
CASTSDQGWQPQHF
>NA|TRBV7-2|NA|TRBJ2-3
TGTGCCAGCAGCTTAGTGGGCCTCGCAGATACGCAGTATTTT
CASSLVGLADTQYF
>TRBD2|TRBV7-9|NA|TRBJ2-1
TGTGCCAGCAGGACCCTGAGCGGGGATCTAAGCAATGAGCAGTTCTTC
CASRTLSGDLSNEQFF
>NA|TRBV3-1/TRBV3-2|NA|TRBJ1-1
TGTGCCAGCAGCCAAGTTACGGGCACTGAAGCTTTCTTT
CASSQVTGTEAFF
>NA|TRBV3-1/TRBV3-2|NA|TRBJ1-3
TGTGCCAGCAGCCAAGTGCTACTCTCTGGAAACACCATATATTTT
CASSQVLLSGNTIYF